This is a list of T cell receptor beta chains from one sample in a study of blood T cell repertoires in COVID-19. Generated by immunoSEQ multiplex PCR, the TCRdb table keeps only in-frame clones and is missing some. This sample has about 240,000 clones, with 83% found just once. Sequences were obtained from PBMCs or T cells enriched from blood (not recorded which). These receptors originate from a woman between 40 and 55 years old who had been exposed to COVID-19. CDR3s include the opening cysteine and the closing phenylalanine or tryptophan. The D gene is left open where the match is weak. Expanded clones get a size class; other rows say once, few or many, or leave the size out.

size	V	D	J	CDR3	DNA
NA	TRBV3-1/TRBV3-2	NA	TRBJ1-4	CASSQDQEKLFF	TGTGCCAGCAGCCAAGATCAGGAAAAACTGTTTTTT
NA	TRBV6-6	NA	TRBJ1-1	CASRQLMNTEAFF	TGTGCCAGCAGACAATTAATGAACACTGAAGCTTTCTTT
NA	TRBV5-5	NA	TRBJ1-1	CASSLGQTERTEAFF	TGTGCCAGCAGCTTGGGCCAGACAGAACGAACTGAAGCTTTCTTT
NA	TRBV6-1	NA	TRBJ2-1	CASSEAAVYNEQFF	TGTGCCAGCAGTGAAGCTGCAGTTTACAATGAGCAGTTCTTC
NA	TRBV2	NA	TRBJ2-1	CASGGTSSSYNEQFF	TGTGCCAGCGGAGGGACTTCCAGCTCCTACAATGAGCAGTTCTTC
NA	TRBV30	TRBD1	TRBJ1-5	CAWSLTGAQYSNQPQHF	TGTGCCTGGAGTCTTACAGGGGCCCAATATAGCAATCAGCCCCAGCATTTT
NA	TRBV24-1	NA	TRBJ2-3	CATSDLGGSDTQYF	TGTGCCACCAGTGATTTGGGGGGGTCCGATACGCAGTATTTT
NA	TRBV9	TRBD1	TRBJ1-1	CASSTEDRAGTEAFF	TGTGCCAGCAGCACCGAGGACAGGGCGGGCACTGAAGCTTTCTTT
NA	TRBV6-5	NA	TRBJ1-2	CASSTRQGTTF	TGTGCCAGCAGTACCAGGCAGGGTACCACCTTC
NA	TRBV5-4	TRBD1	TRBJ1-2	CASSLATGDNYGYTF	TGTGCCAGCAGCTTGGCGACAGGGGATAACTATGGCTACACCTTC
few	TRBV2	TRBD1	TRBJ2-3	CASSFRTGPDTQYF	TGTGCCAGCAGTTTCCGGACAGGGCCAGATACGCAGTATTTT
many	TRBV7-9	NA	TRBJ1-4	CASSLWDIRVIADEKLFF	TGTGCCAGCAGCTTATGGGATATCAGGGTGATTGCTGATGAAAAACTGTTTTTT
NA	TRBV7-8	NA	TRBJ2-3	CASSPDVGRGFSTDTQYF	TGTGCCAGCAGCCCAGACGTGGGGCGCGGATTCAGCACAGATACGCAGTATTTT
NA	TRBV4-2	TRBD1	TRBJ1-6	CASSDKGTADSNSPLHF	TGTGCCAGCAGCGATAAAGGGACAGCGGATAGTAATTCACCCCTCCACTTT
NA	TRBV19	TRBD1	TRBJ1-2	CASRKKGASNYGYTF	TGTGCCAGTAGAAAGAAGGGGGCGAGTAACTATGGCTACACCTTC
once	TRBV27	NA	TRBJ2-7	CASSSGQGGPYEQYF	TGTGCCAGCAGTTCAGGACAGGGAGGGCCCTATGAGCAGTACTTC
few	TRBV18	TRBD2	TRBJ2-1	CASSWTSGGNNEQFF	TGTGCCAGCTCTTGGACTAGCGGGGGAAACAATGAGCAGTTCTTC
NA	TRBV2	NA	TRBJ2-7	CASSTVPYEQYF	TGTGCCAGCAGTACTGTCCCATACGAGCAGTACTTC
NA	TRBV6-5	TRBD1	TRBJ2-1	CASRDRVSYNEQFF	TGTGCCAGCAGGGACAGGGTCTCCTACAATGAGCAGTTCTTC
NA	TRBV11-1	NA	TRBJ1-2	CASSFGGPYGYTF	TGTGCCAGCAGCTTTGGCGGTCCCTATGGCTACACCTTC
NA	TRBV18	NA	TRBJ2-4	CASSPPVSHGEGNIQYF	TGTGCCAGCTCACCACCAGTCTCCCACGGAGAGGGAAACATTCAGTACTTC
NA	TRBV5-4	NA	TRBJ2-3	CASSSSAITDTQYF	TGTGCCAGCAGCTCAAGTGCGATCACAGATACGCAGTATTTT
NA	TRBV2	NA	TRBJ1-2	CASSVMEQGEDGYTF	TGTGCCAGCAGTGTGATGGAACAGGGAGAGGATGGCTACACCTTC
NA	TRBV27	TRBD1	TRBJ1-6	CASSLRATGGWSPLHF	TGTGCCAGCAGTTTACGCGCGACAGGGGGCTGGTCACCCCTCCACTTT
NA	TRBV18	TRBD1	TRBJ1-2	CASSPGQGASYGYTF	TGTGCCAGCTCACCAGGACAGGGGGCCAGCTATGGCTACACCTTC
NA	TRBV7-2	TRBD1	TRBJ1-6	CASSFEGQGSPLHF	TGTGCCAGCAGCTTTGAGGGACAGGGATCCCCCCTCCACTTT
NA	TRBV19	NA	TRBJ1-5	CASKLRGNQPQHF	TGTGCCAGTAAACTCCGGGGCAATCAGCCCCAGCATTTT
NA	TRBV10-3	TRBD1	TRBJ1-2	CAISRQGGYGYTF	TGTGCCATCAGCCGACAGGGAGGCTATGGCTACACCTTC
NA	TRBV5-1	NA	TRBJ1-5	CASSLDGGGNQPQHF	TGCGCCAGCAGCTTGGATGGGGGCGGCAATCAGCCCCAGCATTTT
NA	TRBV30	NA	TRBJ1-6	CAALMGSSYNSPLHF	TGTGCCGCTCTGATGGGGAGCTCCTATAATTCACCCCTCCACTTT
NA	TRBV7-6	NA	TRBJ2-2	CASSLRTRDTGELFF	TGTGCCAGCAGCTTACGGACACGGGACACCGGGGAGCTGTTTTTT
NA	TRBV12-3/TRBV12-4	TRBD1	TRBJ2-7	CASRGQGPTEQYF	TGTGCCAGCAGGGGACAGGGACCAACCGAGCAGTACTTC
NA	TRBV27	NA	TRBJ2-6	CASSSSGANVLTF	TGTGCCAGCAGCTCGTCTGGGGCCAACGTCCTGACTTTC
NA	TRBV4-1	TRBD1	TRBJ1-2	CASSRSTGETTGYTF	TGCGCCAGCAGCCGAAGTACAGGGGAGACAACCGGCTACACCTTC
NA	TRBV18	NA	TRBJ1-2	CASSPDVPGTRSSRGYTF	TGTGCCAGCTCACCCGACGTCCCAGGGACTCGGTCCTCTAGGGGCTACACCTTC
NA	TRBV12-3/TRBV12-4	NA	TRBJ1-2	CASSLSPGYGYTF	TGTGCCAGCAGTTTATCCCCGGGCTATGGCTACACCTTC
NA	TRBV27	TRBD1	TRBJ2-7	CASSLRGTGAYEQYF	TGTGCCAGCAGTTTGCGGGGGACAGGGGCCTACGAGCAGTACTTC
NA	TRBV27	NA	TRBJ1-4	CATADSGLGAEKLFF	TGTGCCACCGCCGACTCAGGGCTTGGGGCTGAAAAACTGTTTTTT
NA	TRBV28	NA	TRBJ1-5	CASSFERDRGMDQPQHF	TGTGCCAGCAGTTTCGAACGGGACCGGGGGATGGATCAGCCCCAGCATTTT
NA	TRBV9	TRBD2	TRBJ2-1	CASSVSSGGPGNEQFF	TGTGCCAGCAGCGTCTCTAGCGGGGGCCCGGGAAATGAGCAGTTCTTC
few	TRBV3-1/TRBV3-2	NA	TRBJ1-2	CASSLIGQNYGYTF	TGTGCCAGCAGCTTAATCGGACAGAACTATGGCTACACCTTC
NA	TRBV19	TRBD1	TRBJ1-1	CASSSRRDRSTEAFF	TGTGCCAGTAGCTCACGGAGGGACAGATCCACTGAAGCTTTCTTT
few	TRBV4-2	TRBD1	TRBJ1-5	CASSQNRGENQPQHF	TGTGCCAGCAGCCAGAACAGGGGGGAGAATCAGCCCCAGCATTTT
NA	TRBV4-3	NA	TRBJ1-2	CASSQDAAANYGYTF	TGCGCCAGCAGCCAAGATGCGGCAGCAAACTATGGCTACACCTTC
NA	TRBV27	NA	TRBJ1-1	CASSLWGGNTEAFF	TGTGCCAGCAGTTTGTGGGGAGGGAACACTGAAGCTTTCTTT
NA	TRBV20-1	TRBD2	TRBJ2-3	CSASGSGGTASDTQYF	TGCAGTGCTAGTGGAAGCGGGGGCACGGCTTCAGATACGCAGTATTTT
NA	TRBV19	TRBD1	TRBJ1-2	CASSVQGQYGYTF	TGTGCCAGTAGTGTCCAGGGACAGTATGGCTACACCTTC
NA	TRBV6-6	TRBD1	TRBJ1-3	CASSPGTGSSGNTIYF	TGTGCCAGCAGCCCAGGGACAGGGAGCTCTGGAAACACCATATATTTT
NA	TRBV7-3	NA	TRBJ1-1	CASSGVGRNTEAFF	TGTGCCAGCAGCGGAGTCGGAAGAAACACTGAAGCTTTCTTT
NA	TRBV19	NA	TRBJ1-1	CASSHMGAQTEAFF	TGTGCCAGTAGCCATATGGGGGCGCAGACTGAAGCTTTCTTT
NA	TRBV5-1	NA	TRBJ2-1	CASSLDYPHNEQFF	TGCGCCAGCAGCTTGGACTATCCCCATAATGAGCAGTTCTTC
NA	TRBV5-8	NA	TRBJ1-1	CASSPRGANTEAFF	TGTGCCAGCAGCCCCCGGGGGGCGAACACTGAAGCTTTCTTT
NA	TRBV5-1	TRBD1	TRBJ1-3	CASSSTYRDRGLRASGNTIYF	TGCGCCAGCAGCTCAACATACCGGGACAGGGGACTCCGAGCCTCTGGAAACACCATATATTTT